This is a list of T cell receptor beta chains from one sample in a study of tumor-infiltrating lymphocytes in primary liver carcinoma. MiXCR, applied by TCRdb to the multiplex PCR reads, yields one record per CDR3 protein. The sample consists of fewer than 80,000 distinct CDR3 sequences, roughly 69% of them appearing once. Material for sequencing was tumor-adjacent normal liver tissue. Receptors were obtained from a man aged 40-50 years with primary liver carcinoma and hepatitis B virus infection. The CDR3 runs from the conserved cysteine through the conserved F or W. A D gene is named only where the DNA matches it firmly. Size tells how often a clone was seen (once, few, many) or the class of an expanded clone, and some rows leave it out.

TRBJ2-5 . . TRBV5-6 TGTGCCAGCAGCTTGGAGGCAAGCGAAGAGACCCAGTACTTC CASSLEASEETQYF
TRBJ2-5 . many TRBV28 TGTGCCAGCAGTTTATGGGCGGGGATGGAGACCCAGTACTTC CASSLWAGMETQYF
TRBJ2-3 . . TRBV29-1 TGCAGCTTTGCCCCACAAGCCGATACGCAGTATTTT CSFAPQADTQYF
TRBJ2-3 . . TRBV5-1 TGCGCCAACAGCTTGGACGAAAGGAAAGATACGCAGTATTTT CANSLDERKDTQYF
TRBJ2-7 . . TRBV29-1 TGCAGCGTCCGAAAGGGGGCCTACGAGCAGTACTTC CSVRKGAYEQYF
TRBJ2-2 . . TRBV7-9 TGTGACAGCAGCTTCTGGACACATCGGGCCCACATCGGGGAGCTGTTTTTT CDSSFWTHRAHIGELFF
TRBJ2-5 . . TRBV20-1 TGCAGTGCCCGGGCCGGACCCGCGGAGACCCAGTACTTC CSARAGPAETQYF
TRBJ1-1 . once TRBV4-1 TGCGCCAACAACCAAGCCGGTTGGGGAAACACTGAAGCTTTCTTT CANNQAGWGNTEAFF
TRBJ1-5 . . TRBV5-1 TGCGCCAGTAGCCCTGACCCGGGCGATCAGTCCCAACATTTT CASSPDPGDQSQHF
TRBJ2-2 TRBD1 many TRBV10-2 TGCGCCAGCAGTCTACAGGGGGGCCTCACCGGGGAGCTGTTTTTT CASSLQGGLTGELFF
TRBJ2-1 . . TRBV29-1 TGCAGCGTTCCTAGGACAGGAGGGTATAACGAGCAGTTCTTC CSVPRTGGYNEQFF
TRBJ2-2 . many TRBV5-4 TGTGCCAGCAGCTTGGAAGTCGCGGGCGGGGAGCTGTTTTTT CASSLEVAGGELFF
TRBJ2-2 . many TRBV29-1 TGCAGCGTTGATTCAGGGGTGAACACCGGGGAGCTGTTTTTT CSVDSGVNTGELFF
TRBJ2-2 TRBD1 medium-sized TRBV11-2 TGTGCCACCCATGATCCCGGGACAGGGAACACCGGGGAGCTGTTTTTT CATHDPGTGNTGELFF
TRBJ1-5 . few TRBV29-1 TGCAGTGTTGTGTTTGCGGGAGCATCAGCCCATCATTTT CSVVFAGASAHHF
TRBJ2-1 . . TRBV11-3 TGTGCCAGCAGCTTAAATGCCAATGAGCGATTCTTC CASSLNANERFF
TRBJ2-2 TRBD2 . TRBV6-2/TRBV6-3 TGTGCCTACAGTTACTTCTTAAGCGGGGGGCTGTTTTTT CAYSYFLSGGLFF
TRBJ2-4 TRBD2 . TRBV29-1 TGCAACGTCGCCTCTAGCGGGATGAGGAACATTCAGTACTTC CNVASSGMRNIQYF
TRBJ2-2 TRBD2 many TRBV6-2/TRBV6-3 TGTGCCAGCACCGAAACTAGCGGGAGGGGTCCCGGGGAGCTGTTTTTT CASTETSGRGPGELFF
TRBJ2-4 TRBD2 . TRBV11-1 TGTGCCAGCAGCATTCCCGGGACTAGCGTGACCAAAAACATTCAGTACTTT CASSIPGTSVTKNIQYF
TRBJ2-7 . . TRBV7-8 TGTGCCAGCACCGTAATCGCGGGGAGCCGGGGGAAGCAGTACTTC CASTVIAGSRGKQYF
TRBJ2-5 . large TRBV11-2 TGTGCCAGCAGTTATAACAGCCAAGAGACCCAGTACTTC CASSYNSQETQYF
TRBJ2-1 . once TRBV29-1 . CSVGLGIGVSGEQLF
TRBJ2-7 . few TRBV6-2/TRBV6-3 TGCGCCAACAGTTACGAGGTACCCTACGAGCAGTACTTC CANSYEVPYEQYF
TRBJ2-5 . many TRBV13 TGTGCCAGCAGCTCGGCGGAGACCCAGTACTTC CASSSAETQYF
TRBJ1-1 . . TRBV12-3/TRBV12-4 TGTACCAGCAGTTTACGGGTGGATACTGAAGCTTCCTTT CTSSLRVDTEASF
TRBJ2-3 TRBD2 . TRBV6-2/TRBV6-3 TGTGTCAGCAGTTGGACTAGCGGGAGGATCGCTAGCACAGAAACGCAGTATTTT CVSSWTSGRIASTETQYF
TRBJ2-3 TRBD2 . TRBV4-3 TGCTCCAGCAGCCAACCTGGTCCTAGCGGGAACAGGCAGTATTTT CSSSQPGPSGNRQYF
TRBJ1-1 . . TRBV11-3 TGTGCCAGCAGCTTAGCATGGGGGACTGAAGCCTTCTTT CASSLAWGTEAFF
TRBJ2-7 TRBD1 . TRBV11-2 TGTGCCATTAGCTTCGACAGGGTGCACGAGCAGTACTTC CAISFDRVHEQYF
TRBJ2-3 . . TRBV29-1 TGCAGCGTACCCCGTGGACAAGGGTTCGCAGATACGCAGTATTTT CSVPRGQGFADTQYF
TRBJ1-1 . . TRBV29-1 TGTAGCGTGATTGTGACTGAAGCTCTCTTT CSVIVTEALF
TRBJ2-5 TRBD2 . TRBV6-1 TGTGCCAGCAGTGAACTAGCGGGAGCTCGAGAGACCCAATACTTC CASSELAGARETQYF
TRBJ1-1 TRBD1 once TRBV7-9 TGTGCCAGCAGCCTTGCCGGGACAGGCAATGCTGAAGCTTTCTTT CASSLAGTGNAEAFF
TRBJ1-5 . . TRBV20-1 TGCAGTGCTGCCCGACAGAAACCAGGCGGTTATAGCAATCAGCCCCAGCATTTT CSAARQKPGGYSNQPQHF
TRBJ2-2 . . TRBV5-6 TGTGACAGCAACCCTAAGTGGAACACCGGGGAGCTGTTTTTT CDSNPKWNTGELFF
TRBJ2-1 TRBD1 many TRBV4-1 TGCGCCAGCAGCCAGGGGACAGGGAGGAGCTCCTACAGTGAGCAGTTCTTC CASSQGTGRSSYSEQFF
TRBJ2-5 . . TRBV20-1 TGCAGTGCTATAGTGGGCGAGACCCAGTACTTC CSAIVGETQYF
TRBJ1-1 TRBD1 . TRBV9 TGTACCAGCAGCGTAAATCCCGGACAGGGATCGAGTAGCACTGAAGCTTTCTTT CTSSVNPGQGSSSTEAFF
TRBJ2-7 . many TRBV15 TGTGCCACCAGCAGAGAGGACAATTACCTCTACGAGCAGTACTTC CATSREDNYLYEQYF
TRBJ2-3 . . TRBV4-1 TGCGCCAGCAGTCTTTCGGTACAGGGAACAGATACGCAGTATTTT CASSLSVQGTDTQYF
TRBJ2-7 . many TRBV6-1 TGTGCCAGCAGTGAAATAACCGGGACCTACGAGCAGTACTTC CASSEITGTYEQYF